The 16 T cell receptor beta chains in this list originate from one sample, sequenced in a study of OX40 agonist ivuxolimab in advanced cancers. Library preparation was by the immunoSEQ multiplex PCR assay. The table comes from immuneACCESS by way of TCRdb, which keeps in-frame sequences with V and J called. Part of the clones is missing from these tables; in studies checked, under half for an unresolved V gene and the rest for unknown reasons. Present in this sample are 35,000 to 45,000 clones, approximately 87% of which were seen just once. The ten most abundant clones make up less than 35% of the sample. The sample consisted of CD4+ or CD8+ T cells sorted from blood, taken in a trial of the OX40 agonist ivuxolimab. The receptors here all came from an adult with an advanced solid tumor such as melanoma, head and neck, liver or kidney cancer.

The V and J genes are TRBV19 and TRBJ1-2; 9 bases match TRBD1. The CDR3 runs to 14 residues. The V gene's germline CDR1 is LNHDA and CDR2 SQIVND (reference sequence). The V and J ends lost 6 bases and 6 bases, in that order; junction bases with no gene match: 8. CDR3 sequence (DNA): TGTGCCAGTAGAGGAGACCGGGACAGGGATGGCTACACCTTC. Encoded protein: CASRGDRDRDGYTF.

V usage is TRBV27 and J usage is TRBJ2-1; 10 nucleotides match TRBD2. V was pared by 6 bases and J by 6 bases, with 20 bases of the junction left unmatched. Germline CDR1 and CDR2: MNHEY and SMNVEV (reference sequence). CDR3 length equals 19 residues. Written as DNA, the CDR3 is TGTGCCAGCAGCCTTACGGGGCTAGCGGGGGCGTCCCTGGCCAATGAGCAGTTCTTC. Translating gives CASSLTGLAGASLANEQFF.

CDR3 sequence reads: CASNRGDEETQYF. The CDR3 nucleotides read TGTGCCAGTAATCGGGGGGATGAAGAGACCCAGTACTTC. The chain employs TRBV19 and TRBJ2-5, with 7 bases identical to TRBD2. CDR1 LNHDA and CDR2 SQIVND come from the germline V gene (reference sequence). V lost 7 bases to trimming and J lost 3 bases; unmatched junction nucleotides: 5. This CDR3 is 13 amino acids long.

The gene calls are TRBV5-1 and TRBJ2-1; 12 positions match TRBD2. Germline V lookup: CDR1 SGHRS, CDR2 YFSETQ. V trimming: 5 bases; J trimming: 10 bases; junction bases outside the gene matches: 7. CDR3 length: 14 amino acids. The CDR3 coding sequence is TGCGCCAGCAGTACTAGCGGGGGGCGAGAGGAGCAGTTCTTC. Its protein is CASSTSGGREEQFF.

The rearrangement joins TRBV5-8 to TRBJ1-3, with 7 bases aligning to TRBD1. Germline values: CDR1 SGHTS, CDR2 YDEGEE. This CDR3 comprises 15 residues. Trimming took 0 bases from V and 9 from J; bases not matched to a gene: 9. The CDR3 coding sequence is TGTGCCAGCAGCTTGGGGCAGGGGGATGGCGGCACCATATATTTT. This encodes CASSLGQGDGGTIYF.

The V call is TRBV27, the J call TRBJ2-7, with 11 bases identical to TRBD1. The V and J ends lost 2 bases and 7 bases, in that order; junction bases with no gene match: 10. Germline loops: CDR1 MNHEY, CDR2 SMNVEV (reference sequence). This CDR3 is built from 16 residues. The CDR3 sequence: CASSLESWDRGSEQYF. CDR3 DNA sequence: TGTGCCAGCAGTTTAGAGAGCTGGGACAGGGGGAGTGAGCAGTACTTC.

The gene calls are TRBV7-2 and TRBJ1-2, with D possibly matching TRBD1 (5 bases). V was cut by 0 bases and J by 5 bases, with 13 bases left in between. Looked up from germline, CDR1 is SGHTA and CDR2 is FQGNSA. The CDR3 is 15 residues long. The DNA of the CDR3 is TGTGCCAGCAGCTTAGCGCAGGGAATGGGGTATGGCTACACCTTC. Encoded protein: CASSLAQGMGYGYTF.

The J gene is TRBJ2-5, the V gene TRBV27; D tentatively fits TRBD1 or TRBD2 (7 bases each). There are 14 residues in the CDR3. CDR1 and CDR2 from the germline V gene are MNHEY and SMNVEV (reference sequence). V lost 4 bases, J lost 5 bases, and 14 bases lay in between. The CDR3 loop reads CASSSQGGVETQYF. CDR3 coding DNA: TGTGCCAGCAGTTCGCAGGGGGGGGTGGAGACCCAGTACTTC.

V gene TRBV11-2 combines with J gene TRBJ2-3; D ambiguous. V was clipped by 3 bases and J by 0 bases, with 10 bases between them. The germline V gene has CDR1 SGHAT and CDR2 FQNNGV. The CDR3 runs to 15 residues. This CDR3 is CASSLITASTDTQYF. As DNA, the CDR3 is TGTGCCAGCAGCTTGATCACAGCCAGCACAGATACGCAGTATTTT.

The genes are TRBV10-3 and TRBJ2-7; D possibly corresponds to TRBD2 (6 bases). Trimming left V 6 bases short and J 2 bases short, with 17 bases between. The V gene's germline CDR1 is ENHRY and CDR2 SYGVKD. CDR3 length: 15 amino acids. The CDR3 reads CAIRGGERKAYEQYF. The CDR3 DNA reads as TGTGCCATCAGGGGGGGAGAGCGGAAGGCCTACGAGCAGTACTTC.

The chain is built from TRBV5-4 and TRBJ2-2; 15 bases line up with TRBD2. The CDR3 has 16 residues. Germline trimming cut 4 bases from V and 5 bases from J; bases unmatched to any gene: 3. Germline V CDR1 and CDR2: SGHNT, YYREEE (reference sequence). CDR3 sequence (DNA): TGTGCCAGCAGCCGAGGGACTAGCGGGGGGACCGGGGAGCTGTTTTTT. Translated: CASSRGTSGGTGELFF.

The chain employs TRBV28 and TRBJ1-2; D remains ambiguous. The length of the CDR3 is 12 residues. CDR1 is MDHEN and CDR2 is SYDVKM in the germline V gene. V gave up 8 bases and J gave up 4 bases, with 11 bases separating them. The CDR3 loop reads CASGADSYGYTF. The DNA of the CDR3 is TGTGCCAGCGGAGCGGATAGCTATGGCTACACCTTC.

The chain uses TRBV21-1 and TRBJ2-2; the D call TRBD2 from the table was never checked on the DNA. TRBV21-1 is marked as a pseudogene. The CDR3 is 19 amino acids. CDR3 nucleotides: TGTGCCAGCAGCAAAGTTAGGACTAGCGGGAGGATGAACACCGGGGAGCTGTTTTTT. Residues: CASSKVRTSGRMNTGELFF.

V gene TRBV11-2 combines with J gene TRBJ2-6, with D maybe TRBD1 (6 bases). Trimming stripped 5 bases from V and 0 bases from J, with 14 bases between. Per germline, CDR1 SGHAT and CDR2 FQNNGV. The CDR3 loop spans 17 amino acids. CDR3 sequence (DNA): TGTGCCAGCAGCGCCGGTACAGGGAGCTCTGGGGCCAACGTCCTGACTTTC. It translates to CASSAGTGSSGANVLTF. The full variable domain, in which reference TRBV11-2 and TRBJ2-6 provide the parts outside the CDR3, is EAGVAQSPRYKIIEKRQSVAFWCNPISGHATLYWYQQILGQGPKLLIQFQNNGVVDDSQLPKDRFSAERLKGVDSTLKIQPAKLEDSAVYLCASSAGTGSSGANVLTFGAGSRLTVL.

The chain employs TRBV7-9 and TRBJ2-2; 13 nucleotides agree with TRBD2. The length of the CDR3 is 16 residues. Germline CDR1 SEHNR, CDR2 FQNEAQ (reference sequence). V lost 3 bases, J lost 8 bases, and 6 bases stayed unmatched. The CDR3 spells CASSLGTSGDQGELFF. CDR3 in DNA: TGTGCCAGCAGCTTGGGGACTAGCGGGGACCAGGGGGAGCTGTTTTTT.

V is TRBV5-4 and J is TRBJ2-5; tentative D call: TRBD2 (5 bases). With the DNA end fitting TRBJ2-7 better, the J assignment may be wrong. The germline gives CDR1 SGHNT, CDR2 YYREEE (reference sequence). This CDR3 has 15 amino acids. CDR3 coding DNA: TGTGCCAGCAGCCCCGCAACGGCCGGGGTGGGCGAGCAGTACTTC. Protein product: CASSPATAGVGEQYF.